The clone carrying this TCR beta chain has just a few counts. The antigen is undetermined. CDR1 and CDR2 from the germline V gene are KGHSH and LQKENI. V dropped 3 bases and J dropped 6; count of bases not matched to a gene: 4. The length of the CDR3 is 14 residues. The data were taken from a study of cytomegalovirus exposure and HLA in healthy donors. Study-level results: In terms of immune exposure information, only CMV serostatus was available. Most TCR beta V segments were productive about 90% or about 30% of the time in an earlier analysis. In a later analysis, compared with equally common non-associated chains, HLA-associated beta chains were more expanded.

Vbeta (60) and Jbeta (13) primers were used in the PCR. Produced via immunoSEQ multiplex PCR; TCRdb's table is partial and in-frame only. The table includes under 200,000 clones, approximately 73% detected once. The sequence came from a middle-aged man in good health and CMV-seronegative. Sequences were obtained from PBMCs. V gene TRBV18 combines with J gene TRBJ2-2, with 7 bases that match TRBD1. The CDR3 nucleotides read TGTGCCAGCTCACCCACGACAGGGCCCGGGGAGCTGTTTTTT. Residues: CASSPTTGPGELFF.